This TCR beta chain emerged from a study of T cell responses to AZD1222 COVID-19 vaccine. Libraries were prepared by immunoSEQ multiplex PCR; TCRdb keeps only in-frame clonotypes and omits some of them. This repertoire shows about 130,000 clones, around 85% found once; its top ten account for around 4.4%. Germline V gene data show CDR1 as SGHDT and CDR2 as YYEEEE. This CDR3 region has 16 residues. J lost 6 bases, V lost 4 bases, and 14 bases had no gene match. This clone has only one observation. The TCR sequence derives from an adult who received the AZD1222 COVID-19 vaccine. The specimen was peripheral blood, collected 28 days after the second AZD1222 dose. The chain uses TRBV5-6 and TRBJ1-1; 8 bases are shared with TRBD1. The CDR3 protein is CASSADRGSVLAEAFF. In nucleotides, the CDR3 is TGTGCCAGCAGCGCCGACAGGGGATCCGTACTAGCTGAAGCTTTCTTT.